What follows are 29 T cell receptor beta chains derived from one specimen sequenced in a study of shared clonotypes between healthy human individuals. The data were produced by immunoSEQ multiplex PCR, yet TCRdb's version contains in-frame clones alone and is incomplete. The data hold 1,400,000 or so clones, with 98% to 99% observed a single time. Sequenced material: naive CD4+ T cells sorted from blood. The subset was: CD45RA+ positively selected. The origin of the receptors is a man aged 25-45 years in good health.

A single count supports this clone. The V call is TRBV7-2, the J call TRBJ2-7; maybe TRBD1 (5 bases). V was shortened by 5 bases and J by 2 bases, with 22 bases between the two germline ends. This CDR3 has 17 amino acids. The germline CDR1 and CDR2 sequences are SGHTA and FQGNSA. CDR3 DNA: TGTGCCAGCAGCCCCCAAGGTTCCGGACATTTAACCTACGAGCAGTACTTC. It yields the protein CASSPQGSGHLTYEQYF. The whole variable domain, remainder taken from reference TRBV7-2 and TRBJ2-7, is GAGVSQSPSNKVTEKGKDVELRCDPISGHTALYWYRQSLGQGLEFLIYFQGNSAPDKSGLPSDRFSAERTGGSVSTLTIQRTQQEDSAVYLCASSPQGSGHLTYEQYFGPGTRLTVT.

The chain joins TRBV5-1 to TRBJ2-2; 7 nucleotides agree with TRBD1. The V gene's germline CDR1 is SGHRS and CDR2 YFSETQ. The J segment lost 0 bases and the V segment lost 1 base, leaving 3 bases of the junction unmatched. There are 16 residues in the CDR3. CDR3 amino acids: CASSLLGQSNTGELFF. In DNA form, the CDR3 reads TGCGCCAGCAGCTTGCTGGGACAGTCGAACACCGGGGAGCTGTTTTTT.

This chain joins TRBV28 and TRBJ1-1, with unresolved D. Deletions cut 3 bases from V and 8 bases from J, with 13 bases between. This CDR3 is built from 13 residues. Germline V lookup: CDR1 MDHEN, CDR2 SYDVKM. The CDR3 DNA reads TGTGCCAGCAGTTTGGCGACTCCCGGAGAAGCTTTCTTT. Its protein is CASSLATPGEAFF.

This sequence joins TRBV11-2 and TRBJ2-3; 8 nucleotides line up with TRBD2. The CDR3 spans 16 residues. The J segment lost 2 bases and the V segment lost 6 bases, leaving 10 bases of the junction unmatched. In germline, CDR1 is SGHAT, CDR2 FQNNGV. CDR3 loop: CASSSISGTYTDTQYF. In DNA, the CDR3 is TGTGCCAGCAGTTCTATTAGCGGGACTTACACAGATACGCAGTATTTT. The full variable domain, its missing parts supplied by reference TRBV11-2 and TRBJ2-3, is EAGVAQSPRYKIIEKRQSVAFWCNPISGHATLYWYQQILGQGPKLLIQFQNNGVVDDSQLPKDRFSAERLKGVDSTLKIQPAKLEDSAVYLCASSSISGTYTDTQYFGPGTRLTVL.

The V call is TRBV28, the J call TRBJ2-4; the D is unclear. CDR3 size: 15 residues. V lost 3 bases, J lost 0 bases, and 9 bases lay in between. The germline CDR1 and CDR2 sequences are MDHEN and SYDVKM. The CDR3 sequence is CASSFSPIAKNIQYF. Here the CDR3 DNA reads TGTGCCAGCAGTTTCTCCCCTATAGCCAAAAACATTCAGTACTTC.

The table lists this clone with a count of one. V gene TRBV7-2 combines with J gene TRBJ2-1, with D perhaps TRBD1 (6 bases). Germline assignment: CDR1 SGHTA and CDR2 FQGNSA. The CDR3 sequence is 14 residues long. V was trimmed by 1 base and J by 5 bases, leaving 9 bases between them. This CDR3 is CASSLERTDNEQFF. Here the CDR3 DNA reads TGTGCCAGCAGCTTAGAGAGGACAGACAATGAGCAGTTCTTC.

The gene calls are TRBV10-3 and TRBJ2-7; 7 bases are shared with TRBD2. J gave up 1 base and V 3 bases, and 6 bases lay outside the gene matches. The germline V gene has CDR1 ENHRY and CDR2 SYGVKD. This CDR3 spans 15 amino acids. CDR3 region: CAISDSGLVSYEQYF. CDR3 nucleotides: TGTGCCATCAGTGACTCAGGACTAGTATCCTACGAGCAGTACTTC.

This chain joins TRBV6-5 and TRBJ1-1; D ambiguous. V lost 6 bases, J lost 0 bases, and 14 bases lay in between. Germline lookup yields CDR1 MNHEY and CDR2 SVGAGI. CDR3 length: 15 amino acids. The CDR3 region is CASSNVRLLNTEAFF. Here the CDR3 DNA reads TGTGCCAGCAGCAACGTCAGGCTTTTGAACACTGAAGCTTTCTTT.

The CDR3 DNA reads TGCGCCAGCAGCTTCGGTCTAGAATACGAGCAGTACTTC. Translated, it gives CASSFGLEYEQYF. V is TRBV5-1 and J is TRBJ2-7, with unresolved D. This CDR3 is built from 13 residues. Germline V gene lookup returns CDR1 SGHRS and CDR2 YFSETQ. Trimming removed 2 bases from V and 4 bases from J, with 10 bases in between.

The chain uses TRBV6-1 and TRBJ2-7; 7 positions agree with TRBD1. CDR1 and CDR2 (germline): MNHNS, SASEGT. J was trimmed by 3 bases and V by 1 base; bases with no gene match: 0. The CDR3 has 13 amino acids. CDR3 residues: CASSEGDSYEQYF. The CDR3 DNA sequence: TGTGCCAGCAGTGAAGGGGACAGCTACGAGCAGTACTTC.

This rearrangement joins TRBV18 to TRBJ2-1; D gene unclear. The ends were cut back, 3 bases at V and 6 bases at J, with 9 bases in the middle. The length of the CDR3 is 13 residues. Germline values: CDR1 KGHSH, CDR2 LQKENI. CDR3 amino acids: CASSPGWANEQFF. The CDR3 bases are TGTGCCAGCTCACCCGGATGGGCCAATGAGCAGTTCTTC.

The rearrangement joins TRBV7-2 to TRBJ2-1, with 10 bases lining up with TRBD2. The V gene end was trimmed by 3 bases and the J gene end by 5 bases; junction bases not matched to a gene: 4. The CDR3 has 15 amino acids. Germline CDR1 SGHTA, CDR2 FQGNSA. CDR3 sequence: CASSFLAGVNNEQFF. CDR3 in DNA: TGTGCCAGCAGCTTCCTAGCGGGGGTCAACAATGAGCAGTTCTTC.

V usage is TRBV7-2 and J usage is TRBJ1-1; D perhaps matches TRBD1 (5 bases). Germline values: CDR1 SGHTA, CDR2 FQGNSA. V gave up 4 bases and J gave up 1 base, with 13 bases separating them. The CDR3 is 15 residues long. The CDR3 loop reads CASSSKPRANTEAFF. The CDR3 DNA reads TGTGCCAGCAGCTCCAAGCCCAGGGCGAACACTGAAGCTTTCTTT.

V is TRBV7-2 and J is TRBJ2-1; 9 bases match TRBD2. This CDR3 is 15 amino acids long. The V gene end was trimmed by 6 bases and the J gene end by 5 bases; junction bases not matched to a gene: 8. Germline assignment: CDR1 SGHTA and CDR2 FQGNSA. The CDR3 here is CASSLTSGDHNEQFF. CDR3 coding DNA: TGTGCCAGCAGTTTGACTAGCGGAGATCACAATGAGCAGTTCTTC.

This chain uses TRBV19 with TRBJ2-3; D perhaps matches TRBD2 (5 bases). V was trimmed by 3 bases and J by 2 bases, leaving 12 bases between them. The germline CDR1 and CDR2 sequences are LNHDA and SQIVND (reference sequence). This CDR3 is 15 amino acids long. CDR3 nucleotide sequence: TGTGCCAGTAGTATCCAAGCGGAGGACACAGATACGCAGTATTTT. This sequence encodes CASSIQAEDTDTQYF. The full variable domain, completed using reference TRBV19 and TRBJ2-3, is DGGITQSPKYLFRKEGQNVTLSCEQNLNHDAMYWYRQDPGQGLRLIYYSQIVNDFQKGDIAEGYSVSREKKESFPLTVTSAQKNPTAFYLCASSIQAEDTDTQYFGPGTRLTVL.

The J gene is TRBJ1-1, the V gene TRBV5-1; D uncertain. Germline CDR1 is SGHRS and CDR2 is YFSETQ. V lost 0 bases to trimming and J lost 0 bases, with 12 bases between them. The CDR3 runs 16 residues. The CDR3 sequence is CASSLDPKGLNTEAFF. CDR3 sequence (DNA): TGCGCCAGCAGCTTGGATCCCAAAGGCCTGAACACTGAAGCTTTCTTT. Full variable domain (missing parts from reference TRBV5-1 and TRBJ1-1): KAGVTQTPRYLIKTRGQQVTLSCSPISGHRSVSWYQQTPGQGLQFLFEYFSETQRNKGNFPGRFSGRQFSNSRSEMNVSTLELGDSALYLCASSLDPKGLNTEAFFGQGTRLTVV.

As regards this clone: The sample carries other DNA sequences with the same CDR3. The chain is built from TRBV29-1 and TRBJ2-6; D unresolved. Trimming left V 3 bases short and J 1 base short, with 4 bases between. The CDR3 totals 13 residues. From germline, CDR1 is SQVTM and CDR2 ANQGSEA. The CDR3 sequence is CSVDSSGANVLTF. CDR3 nucleotides: TGCAGCGTTGACAGTTCTGGGGCCAACGTCCTGACTTTC.

This clone was seen once. V gene TRBV21-1 combines with J gene TRBJ1-2; TRBD1 is the table's D call and was not checked against the DNA. TRBV21-1 is a known pseudogene. The CDR3 totals 15 residues. The CDR3 here is CASSGRTGPPYGYTF. DNA for the CDR3: TGTGCCAGCAGCGGACGGACAGGACCCCCCTATGGCTACACCTTC.

CDR3 coding DNA: TGTGCCAGCAGCCTCTCGATTCGAGAGACCCAGTACTTC. This gives the protein CASSLSIRETQYF. The chain combines TRBV11-2 with TRBJ2-5; D uncertain. V was cut by 5 bases and J by 4 bases, with 11 bases left in between. This CDR3 has 13 amino acids. Germline V gene lookup returns CDR1 SGHAT and CDR2 FQNNGV.

In DNA form, the CDR3 reads TGTGCCAGCAGCCACAACACCGGGGAGCTGTTTTTT. It yields the protein CASSHNTGELFF. This chain joins TRBV7-2 and TRBJ2-2; D gene uncertain. The CDR3 is 12 residues long. The ends were cut back, 5 bases at V and 2 bases at J, with 3 bases in the middle. In germline, CDR1 is SGHTA, CDR2 FQGNSA. The variable domain in full, completed from reference TRBV7-2 and TRBJ2-2, reads GAGVSQSPSNKVTEKGKDVELRCDPISGHTALYWYRQSLGQGLEFLIYFQGNSAPDKSGLPSDRFSAERTGGSVSTLTIQRTQQEDSAVYLCASSHNTGELFFGEGSRLTVL.

J is TRBJ2-2 and V is TRBV6-1; unclear D gene. V dropped 4 bases and J dropped 7 bases, with 28 bases sitting between them. This CDR3 spans 19 amino acids. The germline V gene encodes CDR1 MNHNS and CDR2 SASEGT. The CDR3 DNA reads as TGTGCCAGCAGTGTCCAGGTGGCGACACGTTGGACCGGAATCGGGGAGCTGTTTTTT. Translating it yields CASSVQVATRWTGIGELFF.

This chain joins TRBV5-1 and TRBJ2-7; 14 nucleotides line up with TRBD2. The CDR3 is 18 residues long. Germline V gene sequence: CDR1 SGHRS, CDR2 YFSETQ. V lost 4 bases, J lost 0 bases, and 9 bases stayed unmatched. CDR3 residues: CASSPRTSGRPSSYEQYF. DNA of the CDR3: TGCGCCAGCAGCCCTCGGACTAGCGGGAGGCCAAGCTCCTACGAGCAGTACTTC.

The chain couples TRBV27 to TRBJ2-7; D tentatively reads TRBD1 or TRBD2 (5 bases each). The V and J ends lost 5 bases and 3 bases respectively, with 17 bases between them. The length of the CDR3 is 15 residues. Germline CDR1 and CDR2: MNHEY and SMNVEV (reference sequence). The DNA of the CDR3 is TGTGCCAGCAGTCGAGCCGGGACGGGAAACTACGAGCAGTACTTC. Translation: CASSRAGTGNYEQYF.

The V gene is TRBV5-1, the J gene TRBJ1-5; D may be TRBD1 (6 bases). The length of the CDR3 is 14 residues. Germline CDR1 SGHRS, CDR2 YFSETQ. Trimming shortened V by 4 bases and J by 2 bases, and 10 bases separated the two germline ends. For the CDR3, the DNA is TGCGCCAGCAGCCAGGGGTTAGGCAATCAGCCCCAGCATTTT. This translates into CASSQGLGNQPQHF. Full variable domain (missing parts from reference TRBV5-1 and TRBJ1-5): KAGVTQTPRYLIKTRGQQVTLSCSPISGHRSVSWYQQTPGQGLQFLFEYFSETQRNKGNFPGRFSGRQFSNSRSEMNVSTLELGDSALYLCASSQGLGNQPQHFGDGTRLSIL.

This chain's CDR3 is CASSWPGTEETQYF. The CDR3, as DNA: TGCGCCAGCAGCTGGCCGGGGACAGAAGAGACCCAGTACTTC. The V and J genes are TRBV5-1 and TRBJ2-5; 7 bases line up with TRBD1. V trimming: 3 bases; J trimming: 3 bases; junction bases outside the gene matches: 5. The germline V gene encodes CDR1 SGHRS and CDR2 YFSETQ. The CDR3 totals 14 residues.

This rearrangement joins TRBV4-1 to TRBJ2-2; D perhaps matches TRBD2 (6 bases). The V and J ends lost 4 bases and 6 bases respectively, with 15 bases between them. This CDR3 contains 15 residues. The V gene's germline CDR1 is MGHRA and CDR2 YSYEKL. CDR3 loop: CASSPRDFLSGELFF. CDR3 nucleotides: TGCGCCAGCAGCCCGCGGGACTTTCTTTCCGGGGAGCTGTTTTTT.

The chain is built from TRBV5-4 and TRBJ2-7, with TRBD2 matching over 7 bases. Trimming cost V 2 bases and J 5 bases; bases outside gene matches: 7. CDR3 length: 14 residues. Germline V gene lookup returns CDR1 SGHNT and CDR2 YYREEE (reference sequence). DNA for the CDR3: TGTGCCAGCAGCTTACGCGGGAGAACGGACGAGCAGTACTTC. It codes for CASSLRGRTDEQYF.

This clone occurred once. The J gene is TRBJ2-3, the V gene TRBV5-1, with D perhaps TRBD1 or TRBD2 (5 bases each). The ends were cut back, 0 bases at V and 2 bases at J, with 10 bases in the middle. The V gene's germline CDR1 is SGHRS and CDR2 YFSETQ. The CDR3 runs to 15 residues. The CDR3 bases are TGCGCCAGCAGCTTGGGAGGGGCGTACACAGATACGCAGTATTTT. Protein product: CASSLGGAYTDTQYF. The variable domain in full, completed from reference TRBV5-1 and TRBJ2-3, reads KAGVTQTPRYLIKTRGQQVTLSCSPISGHRSVSWYQQTPGQGLQFLFEYFSETQRNKGNFPGRFSGRQFSNSRSEMNVSTLELGDSALYLCASSLGGAYTDTQYFGPGTRLTVL.

This clone was found once. The J gene is TRBJ1-4, the V gene TRBV28; D is undetermined. V lost 6 bases to trimming and J lost 6 bases, with 2 bases between them. Germline CDR1 MDHEN, CDR2 SYDVKM. This CDR3 contains 10 residues. Here the CDR3 DNA reads TGTGCCAGCAGCCATGAAAAACTGTTTTTT. Translation gives CASSHEKLFF.